This T cell receptor beta chain derives from a study of PD-L1 blockade in urothelial cancer. Study-level information: Male sex and bladder-origin urothelial cancer were recorded for twenty-five of 29 patients. Earlier, patients had received 0 to 3 chemotherapy regimens.

Assay: immunoSEQ multiplex PCR; the TCRdb copy retains only in-frame clones and omits some. The sample holds about 84,000 clones, roughly 87% seen once. The TCR originated in a man in his 70s with urothelial cancer. Sequencing was performed on PBMCs, taken around atezolizumab (anti-PD-L1) treatment.

The CDR3 DNA is TGTGCCAGTACCCGGGGACAGGGCAGAAATGGCTACACCTTC. As protein: CASTRGQGRNGYTF. V gene TRBV19 combines with J gene TRBJ1-2, with 9 positions matching TRBD1. V trimming: 7 bases; J trimming: 6 bases; junction bases outside the gene matches: 9. The germline gives CDR1 LNHDA, CDR2 SQIVND (reference sequence). This CDR3 region has 14 residues.